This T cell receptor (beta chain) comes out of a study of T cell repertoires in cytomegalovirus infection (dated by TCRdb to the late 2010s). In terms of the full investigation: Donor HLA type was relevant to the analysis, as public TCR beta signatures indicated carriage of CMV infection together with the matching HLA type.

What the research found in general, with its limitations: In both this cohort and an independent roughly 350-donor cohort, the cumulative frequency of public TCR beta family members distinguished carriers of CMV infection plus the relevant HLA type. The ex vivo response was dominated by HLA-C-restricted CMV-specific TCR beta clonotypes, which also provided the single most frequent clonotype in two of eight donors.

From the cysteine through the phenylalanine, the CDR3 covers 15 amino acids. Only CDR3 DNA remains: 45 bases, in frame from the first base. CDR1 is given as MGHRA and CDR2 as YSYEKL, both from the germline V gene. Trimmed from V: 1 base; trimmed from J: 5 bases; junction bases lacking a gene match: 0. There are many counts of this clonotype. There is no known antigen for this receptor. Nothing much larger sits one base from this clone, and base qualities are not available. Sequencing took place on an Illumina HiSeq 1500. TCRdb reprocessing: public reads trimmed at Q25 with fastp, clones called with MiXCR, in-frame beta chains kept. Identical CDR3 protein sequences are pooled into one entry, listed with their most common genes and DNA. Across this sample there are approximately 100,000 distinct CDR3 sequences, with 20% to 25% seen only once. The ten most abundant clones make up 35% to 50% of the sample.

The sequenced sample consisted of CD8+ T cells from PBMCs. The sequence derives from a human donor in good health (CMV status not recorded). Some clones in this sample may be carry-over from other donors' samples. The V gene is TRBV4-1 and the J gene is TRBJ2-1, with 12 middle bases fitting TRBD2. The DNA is TGCGCCAGCAGCCAAGGGACTAGCGGGAACAATGAGCAGTTCTTC. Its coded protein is CASSQGTSGNNEQFF.